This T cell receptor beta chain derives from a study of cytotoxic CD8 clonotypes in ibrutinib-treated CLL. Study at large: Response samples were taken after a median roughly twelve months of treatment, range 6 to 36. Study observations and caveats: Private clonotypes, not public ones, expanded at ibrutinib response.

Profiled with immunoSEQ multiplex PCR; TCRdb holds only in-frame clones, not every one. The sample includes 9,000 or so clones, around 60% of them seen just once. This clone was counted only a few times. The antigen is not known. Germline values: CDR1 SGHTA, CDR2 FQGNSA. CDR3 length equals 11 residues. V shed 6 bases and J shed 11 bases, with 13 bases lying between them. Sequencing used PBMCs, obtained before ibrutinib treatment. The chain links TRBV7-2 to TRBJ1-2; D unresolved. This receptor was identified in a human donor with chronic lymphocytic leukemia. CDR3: CASRVGIGYTF. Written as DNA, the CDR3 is TGTGCCAGCAGGGTTGGGATCGGGTACACCTTC. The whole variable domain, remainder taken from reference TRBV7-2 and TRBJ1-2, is GAGVSQSPSNKVTEKGKDVELRCDPISGHTALYWYRQSLGQGLEFLIYFQGNSAPDKSGLPSDRFSAERTGGSVSTLTIQRTQQEDSAVYLCASRVGIGYTFGSGTRLTVV.